This passage covers 24 T cell receptor beta chains from one sample sequenced in a study of shared clonotypes between healthy human individuals. Profiled with immunoSEQ multiplex PCR; TCRdb holds only in-frame clones, not every one. Of 2 million to 2.5 million clones listed, around 90% are singletons. Sequencing input: naive CD4+ T cells from PBMCs. Subset specified: CD45RA+ positively selected. The source of these receptors is a man aged 18 to 30 in good health. Some clones in this sample may be carry-over from other donors' samples.

This rearrangement joins TRBV2 to TRBJ2-1; 9 bases agree with TRBD2. Germline V gives CDR1 SNHLY, CDR2 FYNNEI. V trimming: 9 bases; J trimming: 8 bases; junction bases outside the gene matches: 5. There are 12 residues in the CDR3. This CDR3 is CASGGLADEQFF. The DNA of the CDR3 is TGTGCCAGTGGGGGACTAGCCGATGAGCAGTTCTTC.

The chain joins TRBV18 to TRBJ2-2; no firm D call. This CDR3 spans 14 amino acids. The germline gives CDR1 KGHSH, CDR2 LQKENI. V lost 2 bases and J lost 2, with 6 bases in between. DNA of the CDR3: TGTGCCAGCTCACCAGTCAGTAACACCGGGGAGCTGTTTTTT. Protein product: CASSPVSNTGELFF.

The chain links TRBV4-1 to TRBJ2-7, with D possibly TRBD2 on 6 matching bases. V shed 4 bases and J shed 3 bases, with 16 bases lying between them. The CDR3 length is 15 residues. CDR1 and CDR2 (germline): MGHRA, YSYEKL. As DNA, the CDR3 is TGCGCCAGCAGCCCGGGACTGTCCCTCGACTACGAGCAGTACTTC. Its protein product is CASSPGLSLDYEQYF.

The genes are TRBV27 and TRBJ2-3; perhaps TRBD1 as D (5 bases). V lost 2 bases, J lost 2 bases, and 14 bases lay in between. The CDR3 covers 16 residues. Per the germline V gene, CDR1 is MNHEY and CDR2 is SMNVEV (reference sequence). The CDR3 bases are TGTGCCAGCAGTTTAAGGACACCGGTTGACACAGATACGCAGTATTTT. This translates into CASSLRTPVDTDTQYF.

In this sample, this clone turned up once. The chain links TRBV4-3 to TRBJ1-2, with TRBD1 identical over 7 bases. This CDR3 has 15 residues. Trimming at V came to 0 bases and at J to 8 bases, leaving 9 bases not matched to a gene. The germline CDR1 and CDR2 sequences are LGHNA and YSLEER. As DNA, the CDR3 is TGCGCCAGCAGCCAAGATAATGCAGGGGGTAGGGGCTACACCTTC. Translating gives CASSQDNAGGRGYTF.

The V call is TRBV30, the J call TRBJ1-3, with TRBD1 matching over 7 bases. This CDR3 region has 19 residues. The germline V gene encodes CDR1 GTSNPN and CDR2 SVGIG (reference sequence). The V gene end was trimmed by 3 bases and the J gene end by 4 bases; junction bases not matched to a gene: 21. The CDR3 DNA reads as TGTGCCTGGAGCAGGGGGAGGACACTTCCTACCCTGGACGGAAACACCATATATTTT. As protein: CAWSRGRTLPTLDGNTIYF. The full variable domain, in which reference TRBV30 and TRBJ1-3 provide the parts outside the CDR3, is SQTIHQWPATLVQPVGSPLSLECTVEGTSNPNLYWYRQAAGRGLQLLFYSVGIGQISSEVPQNLSASRPQDRQFILSSKKLLLSDSGFYLCAWSRGRTLPTLDGNTIYFGEGSWLTVV.

Comments on this clone: This sample also contains other DNA sequences that code for the same CDR3. This chain links TRBV9 with TRBJ1-4; no clear D gene. V lost 0 bases, J lost 6 bases, and 9 bases lay in between. This CDR3 is 14 amino acids long. The V gene's germline CDR1 is SGDLS and CDR2 YYNGEE. The CDR3 sequence: CASSVGGLDEKLFF. The DNA of the CDR3 is TGTGCCAGCAGCGTAGGTGGGTTGGATGAAAAACTGTTTTTT.

As to this clone: The sample contains more than one DNA sequence encoding this CDR3. V gene TRBV5-1 combines with J gene TRBJ1-1, with TRBD1 as a possible D gene (5 bases). CDR1 is SGHRS, CDR2 YFSETQ, per germline. The V and J ends lost 0 bases and 2 bases respectively, with 8 bases between them. The CDR3 is made up of 14 amino acids. CDR3 sequence reads: CASSLVRGNTEAFF. The CDR3 coding sequence is TGCGCCAGCAGCTTGGTACGGGGCAACACTGAAGCTTTCTTT.

In DNA form, the CDR3 reads TGTGCCAGCAGCTTATTGCTAGCTTACGAGCAGTACTTC. This sequence encodes CASSLLLAYEQYF. This sequence joins TRBV7-8 and TRBJ2-7, with a tentative D call TRBD2 (5 bases). This CDR3 is built from 13 residues. CDR1 and CDR2 (germline): SGHVS, FQNEAQ. V gave up 2 bases and J gave up 4 bases, with 9 bases separating them.

The V and J genes are TRBV2 and TRBJ2-7; D is perhaps TRBD1 or TRBD2 (6 bases each). The CDR3 has 13 residues. Germline V CDR1 and CDR2: SNHLY, FYNNEI. V was pared by 7 bases and J by 2 bases, with 12 bases between. CDR3 bases: TGTGCCAGCAAACGGGGGCAGACCTACGAGCAGTACTTC. Translation gives CASKRGQTYEQYF.

The CDR3 reads CATSATSFGEQYF. Written as DNA, the CDR3 is TGTGCCACCAGCGCGACTAGTTTCGGCGAGCAGTACTTC. The chain has TRBV15 and TRBJ2-7; possible D gene TRBD2, 6 bases. V lost 5 bases and J 6 bases, leaving 14 bases between the germline ends. CDR1 and CDR2 (germline): LNHNV, YYDKDF (reference sequence). The length of the CDR3 is 13 residues.

The V and J genes are TRBV6-1 and TRBJ1-3; D gene ambiguous. CDR1 and CDR2 from the germline V gene are MNHNS and SASEGT. V gave up 7 bases and J gave up 2 bases, with 12 bases separating them. There are 14 residues in the CDR3. CDR3 sequence reads: CASTSRQPGNTIYF. CDR3 DNA: TGTGCCAGCACGTCTCGGCAGCCTGGAAACACCATATATTTT.

The V and J genes are TRBV19 and TRBJ1-2; 8 bases map to TRBD1. The germline V gene encodes CDR1 LNHDA and CDR2 SQIVND (reference sequence). With 7 bases clipped from V and 4 bases from J, the junction kept 8 bases outside the gene matches. The CDR3 covers 14 residues. Here the CDR3 DNA reads TGTGCCAGTAAGTGGACAGGGAGAGGCTATGGCTACACCTTC. Encoded protein: CASKWTGRGYGYTF.

This chain joins TRBV27 and TRBJ2-1, with 7 bases aligning to TRBD1. This CDR3 is built from 21 residues. V was pared by 2 bases and J by 9 bases, with 28 bases of the junction left unmatched. In germline, CDR1 is MNHEY, CDR2 SMNVEV (reference sequence). The CDR3 spells CASSLVFLGTAARNVRAEQFF. The CDR3 region has the DNA TGTGCCAGCAGTTTAGTTTTCTTAGGGACAGCGGCCCGAAACGTGCGGGCTGAGCAGTTCTTC.

CDR3 sequence (DNA): TGTGCCAGCAGTCGGACCTACGAGCAGTACTTC. Protein: CASSRTYEQYF. The rearrangement uses TRBV2 and TRBJ2-5; D gene unclear. The assigned J gene may be wrong: the sequence end matches TRBJ2-7 better. The germline V gene encodes CDR1 SNHLY and CDR2 FYNNEI. The CDR3 spans 11 residues.

This clone has only one observation. The DNA for the CDR3 is TGTGCCAGCAGCTTTAGCGGGAGGGTCGGAGAGACCCAGTACTTC. Its translation: CASSFSGRVGETQYF. The V call is TRBV7-8, the J call TRBJ2-5; 11 bases fit TRBD2. V dropped 3 bases and J dropped 4; count of bases not matched to a gene: 4. The V gene's germline CDR1 is SGHVS and CDR2 FQNEAQ. This CDR3 has 15 residues.

The V call is TRBV5-1, the J call TRBJ2-7; TRBD2 matches 11 bases. The CDR3 is 14 amino acids. Germline V gives CDR1 SGHRS, CDR2 YFSETQ. V gave up 2 bases and J gave up 6 bases; unmatched junction bases: 4. The CDR3 spells CASSFTSGSGEQYF. CDR3 DNA sequence: TGCGCCAGCAGCTTTACTAGCGGGAGTGGCGAGCAGTACTTC. The whole variable domain, filled in from reference TRBV5-1 and TRBJ2-7, reads KAGVTQTPRYLIKTRGQQVTLSCSPISGHRSVSWYQQTPGQGLQFLFEYFSETQRNKGNFPGRFSGRQFSNSRSEMNVSTLELGDSALYLCASSFTSGSGEQYFGPGTRLTVT.

The V and J genes are TRBV29-1 and TRBJ2-1, with 8 bases fitting TRBD1. This CDR3 is built from 13 residues. Germline CDR1 SQVTM, CDR2 ANQGSEA. J lost 5 bases, V lost 4 bases, and 4 bases had no gene match. The CDR3 region is CSVAATGDNEQFF. The CDR3 nucleotides are TGCAGCGTTGCCGCGACAGGGGACAATGAGCAGTTCTTC.

The J gene is TRBJ2-1, the V gene TRBV5-1, with D perhaps matching TRBD2 (6 bases). V gave up 3 bases and J gave up 0 bases, with 13 bases separating them. The CDR3 is made up of 16 amino acids. The germline CDR1 and CDR2 sequences are SGHRS and YFSETQ. The DNA of the CDR3 is TGCGCCAGCAGCTCTTTAGCGGAAATCTCCTACAATGAGCAGTTCTTC. Protein product: CASSSLAEISYNEQFF.

The J gene is TRBJ2-7, the V gene TRBV9, with D possibly matching TRBD2 (5 bases). This CDR3 spans 17 amino acids. From germline, CDR1 is SGDLS and CDR2 YYNGEE. Trimming left V 3 bases short and J 1 base short, with 20 bases between. For the CDR3, the DNA is TGTGCCAGCAGCGCTCTAGCCTCCAGAGGCAGTTCCTACGAGCAGTACTTC. It codes for CASSALASRGSSYEQYF.

As concerns this clone: Other DNA sequences of this sample code for an identical CDR3. The chain links TRBV5-4 to TRBJ2-1, with TRBD2 matching 14 bases. The CDR3 covers 15 residues. With 3 bases clipped from V and 7 bases from J, the junction kept 3 bases outside the gene matches. Germline V CDR1 and CDR2: SGHNT, YYREEE (reference sequence). CDR3 loop: CASSYGTSGSNEQFF. The CDR3 region has the DNA TGTGCCAGCAGCTACGGGACTAGCGGGAGTAATGAGCAGTTCTTC.

As to this clone: Other DNA sequences from this sample encode an identical CDR3 as well. The chain couples TRBV19 to TRBJ2-7, with 9 bases fitting TRBD1. The CDR3 spans 13 residues. V shed 6 bases, J shed 3 bases, and the junction held 3 bases outside the gene matches. CDR1 LNHDA and CDR2 SQIVND come from the germline V gene (reference sequence). CDR3 loop: CASSRDRDYEQYF. The CDR3 DNA reads TGTGCCAGTAGCCGGGACAGGGACTACGAGCAGTACTTC. Supplemented by reference TRBV19 and TRBJ2-7, the full variable domain reads DGGITQSPKYLFRKEGQNVTLSCEQNLNHDAMYWYRQDPGQGLRLIYYSQIVNDFQKGDIAEGYSVSREKKESFPLTVTSAQKNPTAFYLCASSRDRDYEQYFGPGTRLTVT.

Worth noting for this clone: This CDR3 is also generated by other DNA sequences in the sample. The gene calls are TRBV7-3 and TRBJ2-2; 7 bases align to TRBD2. There are 16 residues in the CDR3. Germline CDR1 reads SGHTA; CDR2 reads FQGTGA. With 1 base clipped from V and 2 bases from J, the junction kept 4 bases outside the gene matches. Here the CDR3 reads CASSLIGGRNTGELFF. DNA of the CDR3: TGTGCCAGCAGCTTAATAGGCGGGAGAAACACCGGGGAGCTGTTTTTT.

The rearrangement links TRBV5-1 to TRBJ2-7; a possible D gene is TRBD1 (6 bases). CDR3 length: 13 residues. The ends were cut back, 0 bases at V and 5 bases at J, with 9 bases in the middle. Germline V gives CDR1 SGHRS, CDR2 YFSETQ. Written as DNA, the CDR3 is TGCGCCAGCAGCTTGGACAGGGACCACGAGCAGTACTTC. It yields the protein CASSLDRDHEQYF.